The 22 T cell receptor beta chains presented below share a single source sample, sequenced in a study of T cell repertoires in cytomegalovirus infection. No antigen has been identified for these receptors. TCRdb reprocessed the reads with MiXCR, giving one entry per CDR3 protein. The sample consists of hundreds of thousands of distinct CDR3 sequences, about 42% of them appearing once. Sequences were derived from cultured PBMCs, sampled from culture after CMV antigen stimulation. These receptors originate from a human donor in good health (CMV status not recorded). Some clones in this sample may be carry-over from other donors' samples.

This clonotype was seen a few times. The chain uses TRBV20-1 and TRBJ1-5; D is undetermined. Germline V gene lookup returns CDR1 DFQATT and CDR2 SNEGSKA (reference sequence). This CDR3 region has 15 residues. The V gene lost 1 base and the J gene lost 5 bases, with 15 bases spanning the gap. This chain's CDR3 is CSARARTGGDQPQHF. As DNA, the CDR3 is TGCAGTGCTAGAGCGAGGACTGGAGGTGATCAGCCCCAGCATTTT.

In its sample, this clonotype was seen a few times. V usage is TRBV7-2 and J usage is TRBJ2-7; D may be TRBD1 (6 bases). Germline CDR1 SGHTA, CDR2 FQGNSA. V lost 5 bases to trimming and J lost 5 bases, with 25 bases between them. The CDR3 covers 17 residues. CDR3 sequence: CASSPIRGPLRMDEQYF. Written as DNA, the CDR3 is TGTGCCAGCAGCCCGATCAGGGGTCCCCTCCGTATGGACGAGCAGTACTTC.

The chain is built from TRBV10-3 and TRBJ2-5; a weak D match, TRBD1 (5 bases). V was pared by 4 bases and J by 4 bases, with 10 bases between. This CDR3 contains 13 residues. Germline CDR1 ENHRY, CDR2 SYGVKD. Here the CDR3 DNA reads TGTGCCATCAGTGGTTTCCAGGGAGAGACCCAGTACTTC. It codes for CAISGFQGETQYF.

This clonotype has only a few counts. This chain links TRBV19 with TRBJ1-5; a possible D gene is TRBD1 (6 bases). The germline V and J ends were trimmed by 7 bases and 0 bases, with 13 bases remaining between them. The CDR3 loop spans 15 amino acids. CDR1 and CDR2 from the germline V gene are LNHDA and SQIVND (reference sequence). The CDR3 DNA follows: TGTGCCAGTAACGGAAGGGGGAGTAGCAATCAGCCCCAGCATTTT. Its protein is CASNGRGSSNQPQHF.

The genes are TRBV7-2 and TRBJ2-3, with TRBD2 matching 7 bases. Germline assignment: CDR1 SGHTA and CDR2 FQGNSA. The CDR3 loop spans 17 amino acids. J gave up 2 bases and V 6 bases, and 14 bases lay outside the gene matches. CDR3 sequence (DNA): TGTGCCAGCAGAGGAAGTGGCGCGGGAGCGTACACAGATACGCAGTATTTT. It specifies CASRGSGAGAYTDTQYF.

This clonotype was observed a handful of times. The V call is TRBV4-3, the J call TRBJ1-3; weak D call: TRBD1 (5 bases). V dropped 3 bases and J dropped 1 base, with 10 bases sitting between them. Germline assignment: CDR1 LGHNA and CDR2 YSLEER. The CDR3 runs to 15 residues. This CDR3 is CASSQGPESGNTIYF. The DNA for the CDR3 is TGCGCCAGCAGCCAGGGGCCCGAGTCTGGAAACACCATATATTTT.

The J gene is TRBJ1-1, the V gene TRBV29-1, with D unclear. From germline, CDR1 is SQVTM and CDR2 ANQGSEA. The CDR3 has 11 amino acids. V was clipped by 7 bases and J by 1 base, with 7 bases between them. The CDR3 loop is CSAHRNTEAFF. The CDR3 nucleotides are TGCAGCGCCCACAGGAACACTGAAGCTTTCTTT.

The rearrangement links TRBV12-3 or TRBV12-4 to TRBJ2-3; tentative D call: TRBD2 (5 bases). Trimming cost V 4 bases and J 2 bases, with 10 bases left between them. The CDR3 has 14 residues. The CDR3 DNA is TGTGCCAGCAGTTCGGCTAGCCACACAGATACGCAGTATTTT. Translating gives CASSSASHTDTQYF.

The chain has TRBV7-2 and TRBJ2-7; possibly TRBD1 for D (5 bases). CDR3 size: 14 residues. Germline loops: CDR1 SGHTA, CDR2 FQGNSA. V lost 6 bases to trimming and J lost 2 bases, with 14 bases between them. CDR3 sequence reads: CASSHSLGPYEQYF. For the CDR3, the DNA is TGTGCCAGCAGTCACTCGCTGGGGCCCTACGAGCAGTACTTC.

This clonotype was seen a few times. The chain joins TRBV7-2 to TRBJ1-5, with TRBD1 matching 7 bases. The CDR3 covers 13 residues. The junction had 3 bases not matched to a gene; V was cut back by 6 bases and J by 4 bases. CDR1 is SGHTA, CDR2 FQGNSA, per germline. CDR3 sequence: CASRQGRNQPQHF. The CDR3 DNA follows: TGTGCCAGCAGACAGGGGAGGAATCAGCCCCAGCATTTT.

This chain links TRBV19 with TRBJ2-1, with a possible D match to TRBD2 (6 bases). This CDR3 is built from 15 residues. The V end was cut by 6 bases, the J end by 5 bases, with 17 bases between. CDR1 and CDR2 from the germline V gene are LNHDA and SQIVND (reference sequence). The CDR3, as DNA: TGTGCCAGTAGATACCCGGGAGACTTTAACAATGAGCAGTTCTTC. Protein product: CASRYPGDFNNEQFF.

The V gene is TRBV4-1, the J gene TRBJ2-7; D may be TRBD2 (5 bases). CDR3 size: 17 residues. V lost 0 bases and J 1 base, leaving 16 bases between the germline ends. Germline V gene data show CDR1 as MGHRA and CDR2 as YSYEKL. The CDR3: CASSQEALAEISYEQYF. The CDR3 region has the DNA TGCGCCAGCAGCCAAGAGGCCCTAGCCGAGATATCCTACGAGCAGTACTTC.

CDR3 DNA: TGTGCCAGCAGCTGGAGAACAACGAATGGCTACACCTTC. It codes for CASSWRTTNGYTF. The chain combines TRBV5-4 with TRBJ1-2; D not certain. This CDR3 spans 13 amino acids. Germline lookup yields CDR1 SGHNT and CDR2 YYREEE (reference sequence). V was trimmed by 3 bases and J by 6 bases, leaving 12 bases between them. The entire variable domain, with the rest obtained from reference TRBV5-4 and TRBJ1-2, is as follows: ETGVTQSPTHLIKTRGQQVTLRCSSQSGHNTVSWYQQALGQGPQFIFQYYREEENGRGNFPPRFSGLQFPNYSSELNVNALELDDSALYLCASSWRTTNGYTFGSGTRLTVV.

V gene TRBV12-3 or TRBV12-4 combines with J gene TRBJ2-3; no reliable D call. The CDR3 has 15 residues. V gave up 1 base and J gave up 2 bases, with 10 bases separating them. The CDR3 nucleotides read TGTGCCAGCAGTTTAGTTCGGTACCCCACAGATACGCAGTATTTT. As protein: CASSLVRYPTDTQYF.

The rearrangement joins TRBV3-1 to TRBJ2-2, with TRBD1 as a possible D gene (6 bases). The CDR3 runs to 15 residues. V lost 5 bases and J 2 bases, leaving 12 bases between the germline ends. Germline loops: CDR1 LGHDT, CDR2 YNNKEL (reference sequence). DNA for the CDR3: TGTGCCAGCAGCTACGGGACACCAAACACCGGGGAGCTGTTTTTT. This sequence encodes CASSYGTPNTGELFF.

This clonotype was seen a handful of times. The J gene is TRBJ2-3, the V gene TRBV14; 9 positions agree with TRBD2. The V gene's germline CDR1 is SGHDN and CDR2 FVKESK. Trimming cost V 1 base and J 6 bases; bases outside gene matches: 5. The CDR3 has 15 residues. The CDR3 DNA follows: TGTGCCAGCAGCCAAGTAGCGGGAGTGGCGGATACGCAGTATTTT. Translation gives CASSQVAGVADTQYF.

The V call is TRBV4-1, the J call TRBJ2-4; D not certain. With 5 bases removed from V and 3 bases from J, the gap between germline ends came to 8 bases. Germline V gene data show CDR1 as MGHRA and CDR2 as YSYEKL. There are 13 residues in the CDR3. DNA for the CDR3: TGCGCCAGCAGCTACCCCGGCAAAAACATTCAGTACTTC. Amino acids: CASSYPGKNIQYF.

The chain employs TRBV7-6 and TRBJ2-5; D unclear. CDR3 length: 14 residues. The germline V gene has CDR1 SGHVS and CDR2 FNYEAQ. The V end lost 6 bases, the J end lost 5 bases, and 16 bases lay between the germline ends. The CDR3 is CASSFPQLGETQYF. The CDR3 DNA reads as TGTGCCAGCAGTTTCCCCCAGCTCGGGGAGACCCAGTACTTC.

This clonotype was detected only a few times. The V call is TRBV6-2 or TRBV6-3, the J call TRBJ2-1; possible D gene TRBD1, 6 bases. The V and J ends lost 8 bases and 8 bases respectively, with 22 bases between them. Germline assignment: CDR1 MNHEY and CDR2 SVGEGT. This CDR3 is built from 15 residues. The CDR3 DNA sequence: TGTGCCAGCTCGTCGGGACACGGGGACGGGGATGAGCAGTTCTTC. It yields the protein CASSSGHGDGDEQFF.

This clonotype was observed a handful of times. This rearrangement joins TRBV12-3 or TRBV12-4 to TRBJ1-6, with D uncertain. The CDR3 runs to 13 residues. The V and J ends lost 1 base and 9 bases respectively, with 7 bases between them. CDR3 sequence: CASSLGWVSPLHF. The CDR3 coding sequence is TGTGCCAGCAGTTTAGGATGGGTTTCACCCCTCCACTTT.

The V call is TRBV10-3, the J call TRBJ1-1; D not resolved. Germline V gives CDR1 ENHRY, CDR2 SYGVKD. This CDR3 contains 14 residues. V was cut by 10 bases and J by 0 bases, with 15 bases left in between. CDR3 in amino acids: CASADAAMNTEAFF. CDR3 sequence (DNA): TGTGCCAGCGCTGACGCGGCGATGAACACTGAAGCTTTCTTT.

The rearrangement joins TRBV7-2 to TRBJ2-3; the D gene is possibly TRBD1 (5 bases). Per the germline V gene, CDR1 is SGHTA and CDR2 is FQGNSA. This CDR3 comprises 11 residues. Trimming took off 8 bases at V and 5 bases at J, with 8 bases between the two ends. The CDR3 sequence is CASRREDTQYF. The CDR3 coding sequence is TGTGCCAGCCGCAGGGAAGATACGCAGTATTTT.